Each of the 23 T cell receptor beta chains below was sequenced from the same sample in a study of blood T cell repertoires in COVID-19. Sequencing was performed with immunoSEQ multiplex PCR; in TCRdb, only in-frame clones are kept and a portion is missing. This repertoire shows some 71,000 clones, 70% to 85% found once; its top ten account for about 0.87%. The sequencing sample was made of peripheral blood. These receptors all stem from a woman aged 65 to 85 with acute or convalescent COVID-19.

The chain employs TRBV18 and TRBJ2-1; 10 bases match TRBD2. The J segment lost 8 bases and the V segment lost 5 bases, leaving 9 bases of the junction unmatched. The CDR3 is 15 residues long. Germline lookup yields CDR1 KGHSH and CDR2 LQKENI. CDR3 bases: TGTGCCAGCTCAGCCTTCCTAGCGGGAGCTGATGAGCAGTTCTTC. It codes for CASSAFLAGADEQFF. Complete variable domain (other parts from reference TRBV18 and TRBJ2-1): NAGVMQNPRHLVRRRGQEARLRCSPMKGHSHVYWYRQLPEEGLKFMVYLQKENIIDESGMPKERFSAEFPKEGPSILRIQQVVRGDSAAYFCASSAFLAGADEQFFGPGTRLTVL.

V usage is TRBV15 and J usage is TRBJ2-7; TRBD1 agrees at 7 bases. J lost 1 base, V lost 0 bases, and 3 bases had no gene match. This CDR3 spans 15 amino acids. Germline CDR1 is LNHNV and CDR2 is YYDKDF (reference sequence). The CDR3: CATSREQQGSYEQYF. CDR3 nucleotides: TGTGCCACCAGCAGAGAACAACAGGGGTCCTACGAGCAGTACTTC.

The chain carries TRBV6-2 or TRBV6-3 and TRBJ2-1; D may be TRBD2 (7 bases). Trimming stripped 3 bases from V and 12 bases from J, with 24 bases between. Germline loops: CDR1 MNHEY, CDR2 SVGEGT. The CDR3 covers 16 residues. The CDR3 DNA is TGTGCCAGCAGTTATTTGGGGGCGGGAGCCCTTATTGGGCAGTTCTTC. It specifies CASSYLGAGALIGQFF.

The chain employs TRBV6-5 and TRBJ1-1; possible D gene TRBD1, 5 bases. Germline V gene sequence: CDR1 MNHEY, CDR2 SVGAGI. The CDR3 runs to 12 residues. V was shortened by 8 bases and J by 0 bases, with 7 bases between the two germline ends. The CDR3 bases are TGTGCCAGCGGGGCCATGAACACTGAAGCTTTCTTT. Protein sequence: CASGAMNTEAFF.

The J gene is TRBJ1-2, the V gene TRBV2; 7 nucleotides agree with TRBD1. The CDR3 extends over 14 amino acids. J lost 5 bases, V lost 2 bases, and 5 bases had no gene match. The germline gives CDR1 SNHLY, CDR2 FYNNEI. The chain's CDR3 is CASSERQGGYGYTF. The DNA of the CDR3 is TGTGCCAGCAGTGAACGACAGGGCGGGTATGGCTACACCTTC.

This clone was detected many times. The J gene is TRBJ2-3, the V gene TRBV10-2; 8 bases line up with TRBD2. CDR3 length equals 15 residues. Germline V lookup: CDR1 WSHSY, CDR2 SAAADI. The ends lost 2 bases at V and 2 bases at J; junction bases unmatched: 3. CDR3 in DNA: TGCGCCAGCAGTGAGCGCGGGAGGCCCACAGATACGCAGTATTTT. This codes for CASSERGRPTDTQYF.

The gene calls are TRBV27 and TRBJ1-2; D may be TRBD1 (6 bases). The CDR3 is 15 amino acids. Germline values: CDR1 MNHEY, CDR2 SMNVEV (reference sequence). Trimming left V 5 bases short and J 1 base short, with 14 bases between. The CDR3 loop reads CASSRTETFNYGYTF. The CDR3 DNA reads TGTGCCAGCAGTAGGACAGAAACCTTTAACTATGGCTACACCTTC.

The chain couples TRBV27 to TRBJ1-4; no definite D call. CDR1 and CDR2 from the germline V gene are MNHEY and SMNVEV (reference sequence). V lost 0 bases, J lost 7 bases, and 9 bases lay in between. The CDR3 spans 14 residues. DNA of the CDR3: TGTGCCAGCAGTTTATCACTCGTTAGTGAAAAACTGTTTTTT. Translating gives CASSLSLVSEKLFF.

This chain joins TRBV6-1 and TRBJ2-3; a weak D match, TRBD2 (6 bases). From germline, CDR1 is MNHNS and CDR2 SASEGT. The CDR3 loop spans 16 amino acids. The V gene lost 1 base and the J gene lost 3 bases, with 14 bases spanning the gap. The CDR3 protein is CASSEVGGRGTDTQYF. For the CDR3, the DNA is TGTGCCAGCAGTGAAGTTGGAGGGCGGGGAACAGATACGCAGTATTTT.

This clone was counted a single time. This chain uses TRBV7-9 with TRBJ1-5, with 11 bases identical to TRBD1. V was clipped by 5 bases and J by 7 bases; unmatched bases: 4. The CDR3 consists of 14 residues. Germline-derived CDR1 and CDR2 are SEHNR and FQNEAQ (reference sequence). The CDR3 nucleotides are TGTGCCAGCAGCCCCGGGACAGGGGGACAGCCCCAGCATTTT. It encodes CASSPGTGGQPQHF.

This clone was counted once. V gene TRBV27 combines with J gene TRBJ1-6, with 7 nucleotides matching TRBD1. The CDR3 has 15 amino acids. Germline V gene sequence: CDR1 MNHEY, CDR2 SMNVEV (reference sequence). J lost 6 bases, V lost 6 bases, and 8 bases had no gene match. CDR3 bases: TGTGCCAGCAGCGAGACAGGGTCGGCTAATTCACCCCTCCACTTT. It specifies CASSETGSANSPLHF.

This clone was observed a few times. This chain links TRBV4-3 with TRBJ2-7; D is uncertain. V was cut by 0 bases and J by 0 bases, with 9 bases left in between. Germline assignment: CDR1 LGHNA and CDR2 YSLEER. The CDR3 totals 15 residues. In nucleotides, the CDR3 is TGCGCCAGCAGCCAAGAGGCCCGAAGCTCCTACGAGCAGTACTTC. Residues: CASSQEARSSYEQYF.

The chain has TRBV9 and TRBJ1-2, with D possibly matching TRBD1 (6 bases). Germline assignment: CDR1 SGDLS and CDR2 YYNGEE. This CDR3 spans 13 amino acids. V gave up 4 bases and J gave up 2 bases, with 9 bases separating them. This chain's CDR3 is CASSITGNYGYTF. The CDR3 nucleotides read TGTGCCAGCAGCATCACAGGGAACTATGGCTACACCTTC.

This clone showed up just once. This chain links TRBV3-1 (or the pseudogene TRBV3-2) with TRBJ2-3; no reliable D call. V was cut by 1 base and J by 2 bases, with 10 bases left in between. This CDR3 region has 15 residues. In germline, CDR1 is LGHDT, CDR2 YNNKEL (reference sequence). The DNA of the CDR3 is TGTGCCAGCAGCCAAGGACTCTCCATCACAGATACGCAGTATTTT. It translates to CASSQGLSITDTQYF.

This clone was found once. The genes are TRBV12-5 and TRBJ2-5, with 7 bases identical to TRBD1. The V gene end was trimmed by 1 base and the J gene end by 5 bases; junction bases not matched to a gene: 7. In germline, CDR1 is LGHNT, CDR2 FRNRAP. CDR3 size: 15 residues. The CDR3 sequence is CASGLAQQGQETQYF. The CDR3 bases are TGTGCTAGTGGTTTGGCCCAACAGGGGCAGGAGACCCAGTACTTC.

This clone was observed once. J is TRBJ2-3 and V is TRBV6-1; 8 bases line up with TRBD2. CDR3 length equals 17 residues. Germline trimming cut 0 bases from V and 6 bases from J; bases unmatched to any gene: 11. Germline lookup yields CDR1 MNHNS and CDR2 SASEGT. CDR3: CASSEARRGAPGDTQYF. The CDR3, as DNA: TGTGCCAGCAGTGAAGCGCGGCGGGGGGCTCCAGGGGATACGCAGTATTTT.

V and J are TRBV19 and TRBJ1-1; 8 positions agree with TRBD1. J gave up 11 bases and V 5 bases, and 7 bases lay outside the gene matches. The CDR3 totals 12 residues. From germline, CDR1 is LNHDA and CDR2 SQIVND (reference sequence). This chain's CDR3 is CASSPRTGKAFF. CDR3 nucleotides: TGTGCCAGTAGTCCTAGGACAGGGAAGGCTTTCTTT.

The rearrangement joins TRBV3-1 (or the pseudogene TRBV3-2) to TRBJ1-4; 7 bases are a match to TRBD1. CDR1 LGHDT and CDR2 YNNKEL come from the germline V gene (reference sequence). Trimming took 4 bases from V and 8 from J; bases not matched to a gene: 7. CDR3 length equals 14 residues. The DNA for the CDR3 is TGTGCCAGCAGCCTGGCACAGGGGCAGGAAAAACTGTTTTTT. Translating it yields CASSLAQGQEKLFF.

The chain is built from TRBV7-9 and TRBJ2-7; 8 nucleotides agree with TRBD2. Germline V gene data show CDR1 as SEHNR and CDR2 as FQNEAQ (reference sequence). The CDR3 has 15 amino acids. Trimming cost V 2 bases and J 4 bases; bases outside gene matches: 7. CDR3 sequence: CASSLNPSGSYEQYF. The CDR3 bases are TGTGCCAGCAGCTTAAACCCTAGCGGGTCATACGAGCAGTACTTC. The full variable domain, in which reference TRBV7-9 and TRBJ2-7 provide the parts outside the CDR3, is DTGVSQNPRHKITKRGQNVTFRCDPISEHNRLYWYRQTLGQGPEFLTYFQNEAQLEKSRLLSDRFSAERPKGSFSTLEIQRTEQGDSAMYLCASSLNPSGSYEQYFGPGTRLTVT.

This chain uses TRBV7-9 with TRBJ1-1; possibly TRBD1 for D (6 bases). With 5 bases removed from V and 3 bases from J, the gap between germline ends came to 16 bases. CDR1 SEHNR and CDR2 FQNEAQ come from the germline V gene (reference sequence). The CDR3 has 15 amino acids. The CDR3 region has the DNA TGTGCCAGCAGCACAGGCCAGGGGCAGGACACTGAAGCTTTCTTT. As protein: CASSTGQGQDTEAFF.

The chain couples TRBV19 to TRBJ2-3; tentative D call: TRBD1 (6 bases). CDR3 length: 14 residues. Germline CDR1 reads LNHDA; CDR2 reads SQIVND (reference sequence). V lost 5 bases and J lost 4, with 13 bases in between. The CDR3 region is CASSRNREADTQYF. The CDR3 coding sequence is TGTGCCAGTAGTCGGAACAGGGAAGCAGATACGCAGTATTTT.

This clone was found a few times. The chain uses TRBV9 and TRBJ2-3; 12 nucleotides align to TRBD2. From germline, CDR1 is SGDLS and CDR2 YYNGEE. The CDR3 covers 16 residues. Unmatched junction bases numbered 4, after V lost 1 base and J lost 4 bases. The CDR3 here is CASSVMLAGGSDTQYF. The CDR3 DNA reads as TGTGCCAGCAGCGTAATGCTAGCGGGGGGGTCAGATACGCAGTATTTT.

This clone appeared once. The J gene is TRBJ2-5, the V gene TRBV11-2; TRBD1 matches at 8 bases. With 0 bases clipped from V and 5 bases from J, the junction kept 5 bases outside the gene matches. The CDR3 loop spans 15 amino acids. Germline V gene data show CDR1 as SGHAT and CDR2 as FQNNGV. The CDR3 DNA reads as TGTGCCAGCAGCTTAGAGACAGGGGAATACGAGACCCAGTACTTC. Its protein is CASSLETGEYETQYF.